Presented here are 25 T cell receptor beta chains from one specimen sequenced in a study of blood T cell repertoires in COVID-19. Using immunoSEQ multiplex PCR, the repertoire was profiled, and TCRdb retains in-frame clones only, with some absent. Of 300,000 to 450,000 clones listed, 85% to 90% were seen once; the top ten hold around 3%. The sample consisted of peripheral blood. Receptors were obtained from a human donor in a cohort sampled during active COVID-19.

The rearrangement links TRBV7-3 to TRBJ1-2; TRBD1 agrees at 7 bases. The J segment lost 7 bases and the V segment lost 4 bases, leaving 6 bases of the junction unmatched. In germline, CDR1 is SGHTA, CDR2 FQGTGA. This CDR3 comprises 13 residues. CDR3 loop: CASSSTGSGGYTF. Here the CDR3 DNA reads TGTGCCAGCAGCTCGACAGGGTCAGGTGGCTACACCTTC.

This chain links TRBV4-1 with TRBJ2-3, with 11 bases that match TRBD2. V lost 4 bases, J lost 2 bases, and 5 bases stayed unmatched. Per germline, CDR1 MGHRA and CDR2 YSYEKL. The CDR3 totals 16 residues. The CDR3 DNA sequence: TGCGCCAGCAGCCTTAGCGGGGGGGGCTACACAGATACGCAGTATTTT. This sequence encodes CASSLSGGGYTDTQYF.

The rearrangement joins TRBV24-1 to TRBJ2-2, with 7 bases that match TRBD1. The CDR3 extends over 16 amino acids. Germline V gives CDR1 KGHDR, CDR2 SFDVKD. With V trimmed by 4 bases and J by 1 base, 5 bases remained unmatched. Written as DNA, the CDR3 is TGTGCCACCAGTGACTCGGCAGGGGGGAACACCGGGGAGCTGTTTTTT. Translating gives CATSDSAGGNTGELFF.

This chain joins TRBV19 and TRBJ1-4, with TRBD1 matching over 7 bases. Germline trimming cut 5 bases from V and 2 bases from J; bases unmatched to any gene: 2. The CDR3 is 14 residues long. Germline V gives CDR1 LNHDA, CDR2 SQIVND (reference sequence). CDR3 residues: CASSSTGTNEKLFF. The CDR3 DNA reads TGTGCCAGTAGTTCGACAGGGACTAATGAAAAACTGTTTTTT. Full variable domain (rest looked up from reference TRBV19 and TRBJ1-4): DGGITQSPKYLFRKEGQNVTLSCEQNLNHDAMYWYRQDPGQGLRLIYYSQIVNDFQKGDIAEGYSVSREKKESFPLTVTSAQKNPTAFYLCASSSTGTNEKLFFGSGTQLSVL.

Only a few counts were recorded for this clone. The junction departs from the called germline gene at one end, perhaps through a read error. The V gene is TRBV7-3, the J gene TRBJ1-1; no reliable D call. In germline, CDR1 is SGHTA, CDR2 FQGTGA. The CDR3 is made up of 13 amino acids. This CDR3 reads CASSLNLRAEAFF. Written as DNA, the CDR3 is TGTGCCAGCAGTTTAAACCTGCGCGCTGAAGCTTTCTTT.

The chain is built from TRBV24-1 and TRBJ2-3; the D is unclear. The CDR3 contains 15 residues. Germline-derived CDR1 and CDR2 are KGHDR and SFDVKD. V was shortened by 7 bases and J by 0 bases, with 13 bases between the two germline ends. This CDR3 is CATREFLRSTDTQYF. CDR3 nucleotides: TGTGCCACCAGGGAATTCCTCAGGAGCACAGATACGCAGTATTTT.

This chain joins TRBV3-1 (or the pseudogene TRBV3-2) and TRBJ2-3; 8 positions agree with TRBD2. V shed 0 bases and J 8 bases; nucleotides not matched to a gene: 4. The CDR3 length is 14 residues. CDR1 and CDR2 from the germline V gene are LGHDT and YNNKEL (reference sequence). The DNA for the CDR3 is TGTGCCAGCAGCCAAGACGCAAGCGGGGGTACGCAGTATTTT. Translating gives CASSQDASGGTQYF.

The V call is TRBV5-4, the J call TRBJ2-3; 7 bases align to TRBD2. The CDR3 length is 17 residues. The V gene's germline CDR1 is SGHNT and CDR2 YYREEE (reference sequence). V shed 0 bases, J shed 1 base, and the junction held 8 bases outside the gene matches. CDR3: CASSLAMAGAGTDTQYF. CDR3 nucleotide sequence: TGTGCCAGCAGCTTGGCCATGGCGGGAGCCGGCACAGATACGCAGTATTTT.

For the CDR3, the DNA is TGTGCCAGCAGCTTAAAAGACAGAGACACAGATACGCAGTATTTT. This encodes CASSLKDRDTDTQYF. This chain uses TRBV7-2 with TRBJ2-3; perhaps TRBD1 as D (5 bases). Germline CDR1 SGHTA, CDR2 FQGNSA. The CDR3 covers 15 residues. V was clipped by 2 bases and J by 2 bases, with 11 bases between them.

The chain joins TRBV15 to TRBJ1-4; possible D gene TRBD1, 5 bases. Germline V CDR1 and CDR2: LNHNV, YYDKDF (reference sequence). The V end was cut by 4 bases, the J end by 7 bases, with 19 bases between. The CDR3 extends over 16 amino acids. Written as DNA, the CDR3 is TGTGCCACCAGCACCGGCCCCGGGGGAAGAGGTGAAAAACTGTTTTTT. This encodes CATSTGPGGRGEKLFF.

The chain employs TRBV5-1 and TRBJ2-7, with D possibly being TRBD2 (7 bases). This CDR3 is built from 15 residues. Trimming stripped 4 bases from V and 2 bases from J, with 16 bases between. The germline gives CDR1 SGHRS, CDR2 YFSETQ. Here the CDR3 reads CASSPWEGEPYEQYF. CDR3 bases: TGCGCCAGCAGCCCTTGGGAGGGGGAACCCTACGAGCAGTACTTC. Using reference TRBV5-1 and TRBJ2-7 for the parts outside the CDR3, the full variable domain is KAGVTQTPRYLIKTRGQQVTLSCSPISGHRSVSWYQQTPGQGLQFLFEYFSETQRNKGNFPGRFSGRQFSNSRSEMNVSTLELGDSALYLCASSPWEGEPYEQYFGPGTRLTVT.

The chain combines TRBV6-5 with TRBJ1-1, with 8 bases that match TRBD1. CDR1 is MNHEY and CDR2 is SVGAGI in the germline V gene. The CDR3 runs 16 residues. With V trimmed by 2 bases and J by 4 bases, 9 bases remained unmatched. Here the CDR3 reads CASSYIFRDRPTEAFF. CDR3 in DNA: TGTGCCAGCAGTTACATTTTTCGGGACAGGCCCACTGAAGCTTTCTTT.

The V and J genes are TRBV11-2 and TRBJ1-2; 7 bases are shared with TRBD1. The V and J ends lost 5 bases and 13 bases, in that order; junction bases with no gene match: 10. Germline values: CDR1 SGHAT, CDR2 FQNNGV. CDR3 length equals 12 residues. CDR3 DNA: TGTGCCAGCAGCCGTGGTTGGACAGGCGGCACCTTC. Its protein is CASSRGWTGGTF.

V is TRBV10-1 and J is TRBJ2-7, with D possibly being TRBD1 (6 bases). V was trimmed by 4 bases and J by 7 bases, leaving 17 bases between them. Germline CDR1 WNHNN, CDR2 SYGVQD (reference sequence). This CDR3 is 14 amino acids long. The DNA for the CDR3 is TGCGCCAGCAGTGGGGGGACACTCTTCGGGGAGCAGTACTTC. Translated: CASSGGTLFGEQYF.

The rearrangement uses TRBV2 and TRBJ1-6; 10 nucleotides line up with TRBD1. The CDR3 extends over 19 amino acids. CDR1 is SNHLY, CDR2 FYNNEI, per germline. The V and J ends lost 3 bases and 0 bases, in that order; junction bases with no gene match: 8. The CDR3 DNA is TGTGCCAGCAGTGATCCTAAGGACAGGGGGAGCTCCTATAATTCACCCCTCCACTTT. Translated, it gives CASSDPKDRGSSYNSPLHF.

The chain links TRBV27 to TRBJ1-1; TRBD1 agrees at 10 bases. The CDR3 runs 16 residues. The trim removed 1 base at V and 6 bases at J, leaving 8 bases unmatched. Germline V lookup: CDR1 MNHEY, CDR2 SMNVEV (reference sequence). As DNA, the CDR3 is TGTGCCAGCAGTTTATTTAGGACAGGGGGGTTGGCTGAAGCTTTCTTT. This encodes CASSLFRTGGLAEAFF.

The CDR3 spells CASSGLPSYNEQFF. The CDR3 bases are TGTGCCAGCTCAGGACTCCCGTCCTACAATGAGCAGTTCTTC. The chain employs TRBV2 and TRBJ2-1; a weak D match, TRBD2 (5 bases). The CDR3 is 14 amino acids. The germline CDR1 and CDR2 sequences are SNHLY and FYNNEI. The germline V and J ends were trimmed by 8 bases and 1 base, with 12 bases remaining between them.

V is TRBV6-5 and J is TRBJ2-1; 11 bases line up with TRBD2. The CDR3 consists of 15 residues. With V trimmed by 8 bases and J by 4 bases, 7 bases remained unmatched. CDR1 and CDR2 from the germline V gene are MNHEY and SVGAGI. The CDR3: CASGFTSGGYNEQFF. CDR3 in DNA: TGTGCCAGCGGATTCACTAGCGGGGGTTACAATGAGCAGTTCTTC.

This clone was recorded once. V is TRBV5-6 and J is TRBJ2-5; D is uncertain. Germline V CDR1 and CDR2: SGHDT, YYEEEE. The CDR3 extends over 12 amino acids. V lost 0 bases to trimming and J lost 5 bases, with 5 bases between them. As DNA, the CDR3 is TGTGCCAGCAGCTTGGTTTCGGAGACCCAGTACTTC. It translates to CASSLVSETQYF.

The chain has TRBV29-1 and TRBJ1-5; perhaps TRBD1 as D (5 bases). V lost 7 bases and J 11 bases, leaving 18 bases between the germline ends. The CDR3 sequence is 12 residues long. CDR1 is SQVTM, CDR2 ANQGSEA, per germline. CDR3 DNA sequence: TGCAGCGACGACAGTTCCGGTATGGCCCAGCATTTT. Its translation is CSDDSSGMAQHF.

The chain links TRBV7-2 to TRBJ2-1; 8 nucleotides line up with TRBD2. This CDR3 is 15 amino acids long. V shed 1 base and J 10 bases; nucleotides not matched to a gene: 9. Germline values: CDR1 SGHTA, CDR2 FQGNSA. The CDR3 sequence: CASSLGINLAGEQFF. For the CDR3, the DNA is TGTGCCAGCAGCTTAGGGATAAATTTAGCGGGAGAGCAGTTCTTC.

The genes are TRBV6-5 and TRBJ2-7; 12 bases line up with TRBD1. Germline-derived CDR1 and CDR2 are MNHEY and SVGAGI. This CDR3 has 14 residues. V lost 5 bases, J lost 6 bases, and 5 bases stayed unmatched. This chain's CDR3 is CASSRGTGGSEQYF. Written as DNA, the CDR3 is TGTGCCAGCAGTAGAGGGACAGGGGGCTCCGAGCAGTACTTC.

The gene calls are TRBV9 and TRBJ2-5, with D possibly TRBD1 on 6 matching bases. This CDR3 has 15 residues. Germline V CDR1 and CDR2: SGDLS, YYNGEE. Trimming left V 1 base short and J 7 bases short, with 17 bases between. The CDR3 sequence: CASSVSRGTGGTQYF. The CDR3 bases are TGTGCCAGCAGCGTAAGCAGGGGAACTGGTGGGACCCAGTACTTC.

This chain connects TRBV9 to TRBJ1-1; D remains unclear. The V gene's germline CDR1 is SGDLS and CDR2 YYNGEE. V was trimmed by 2 bases and J by 6 bases, leaving 14 bases between them. The CDR3 has 14 amino acids. The CDR3 here is CASSVGEVSAEAFF. The CDR3 DNA is TGTGCCAGCAGCGTTGGGGAGGTCAGTGCTGAAGCTTTCTTT.

The rearrangement links TRBV24-1 to TRBJ2-4; 11 bases agree with TRBD1. The length of the CDR3 is 17 residues. Germline CDR1 reads KGHDR; CDR2 reads SFDVKD. After removal of 4 bases from V and 1 base from J, the junction contained 5 bases not matched to a gene. The CDR3 spells CATSDGTGGRAKNIQYF. In nucleotides, the CDR3 is TGTGCCACCAGTGACGGGACAGGGGGAAGGGCCAAAAACATTCAGTACTTC.